The 2 T cell receptor beta chains reported below all come from one sample, sequenced in a study of human T cells and chemical hapten exposure. One entry per CDR3 protein results from TCRdb running MiXCR on the RACE reads. Among some 90,000 distinct CDR3 sequences, about 8% were seen once, and the ten largest hold 2.5% to 3%. The time point is: pre-sensitization, week 0. Treatment denoted: therapeutic diphenylcyclopropenone sensitization with weekly scalp DPC. Specimen: whole blood, collected in connection with sensitization to the hapten diphenylcyclopropenone (DPC). These receptors were taken from a man aged 35 to 55 with alopecia areata. Some clones in this sample may be carry-over from other donors' samples.

The chain has TRBV10-3 and TRBJ2-7, with D perhaps assigned TRBD1 or TRBD2 (6 bases each). Per the germline V gene, CDR1 is ENHRY and CDR2 is SYGVKD. The CDR3 length is 14 residues. Trimming took off 4 bases at V and 7 bases at J, with 17 bases between the two ends. The CDR3 coding sequence is TGTGCCATCAGTGTATCCCCCAGGGGAGGTGAGCAGTACGTC. Encoded protein: CAISVSPRGGEQYV.

The table lists this clonotype with many counts. This chain connects TRBV29-1 to TRBJ1-2; TRBD1 might be the D (6 bases). The ends were cut back, 3 bases at V and 8 bases at J, with 10 bases in the middle. The CDR3 is 11 residues long. Germline CDR1 reads SQVTM; CDR2 reads ANQGSEA. DNA for the CDR3: TGCAGCGTTGACTCCGGGGGCGGCTACACCTTC. As protein: CSVDSGGGYTF.